The 31 T cell receptor beta chains presented below share a single source sample, sequenced in a study of response to subunit inactivated influenza vaccine. TCRdb recomputed calls from the RT-PCR reads with MiXCR, one row per CDR3 protein. Among fewer than 600,000 distinct CDR3 sequences, approximately 7.2% were seen once, and the ten largest hold about 12%. Specimen: PBMCs from blood, collected around 25 months after vaccination. Source of these receptors: a man between 50 and 70 years old who received an inactivated influenza vaccine.

This clonotype was seen ten or more times. V usage is TRBV15 and J usage is TRBJ2-5; D is possibly TRBD1 or TRBD2 (5 bases each). This CDR3 region has 15 residues. Trimming shortened V by 0 bases and J by 5 bases, and 13 bases separated the two germline ends. From germline, CDR1 is LNHNV and CDR2 YYDKDF (reference sequence). The CDR3 protein is CATSRDRGAVETQYF. Written as DNA, the CDR3 is TGTGCCACCAGCAGAGACAGAGGGGCGGTGGAGACCCAGTACTTC.

This clonotype showed up many times. This sequence joins TRBV21-1 and TRBJ1-6. TRBV21-1 is flagged as a pseudogene. The CDR3 covers 15 residues. DNA for the CDR3: TGTGCCAGCAGCAAAGCAGACGGCCGTGGATCACCCCTCCACTTT. Translated: CASSKADGRGSPLHF.

J is TRBJ1-1 and V is TRBV5-1, with D possibly being TRBD1 (6 bases). The germline V and J ends were trimmed by 4 bases and 7 bases, with 20 bases remaining between them. This CDR3 region has 15 residues. In germline, CDR1 is SGHRS, CDR2 YFSETQ. CDR3 DNA sequence: TGCGCCAGCAGCCTGAGGCCGGGGGCGATCGGTGAAGCTTTCTTT. Translation gives CASSLRPGAIGEAFF.

This sequence joins TRBV19 and TRBJ1-1, with TRBD1 matching 8 bases. The CDR3 is 13 amino acids. Germline V gene lookup returns CDR1 LNHDA and CDR2 SQIVND (reference sequence). V shed 8 bases and J 0 bases; nucleotides not matched to a gene: 2. CDR3 in amino acids: CASGTGMNTEAFF. The DNA for the CDR3 is TGTGCCAGTGGGACAGGAATGAACACTGAAGCTTTCTTT. Combining the CDR3 with reference TRBV19 and TRBJ1-1 gives the whole variable domain DGGITQSPKYLFRKEGQNVTLSCEQNLNHDAMYWYRQDPGQGLRLIYYSQIVNDFQKGDIAEGYSVSREKKESFPLTVTSAQKNPTAFYLCASGTGMNTEAFFGQGTRLTVV.

This sequence joins TRBV18 and TRBJ2-5; D call uncertain. The CDR3 runs to 14 residues. Germline CDR1 and CDR2: KGHSH and LQKENI. Deletions cut 2 bases from V and 8 bases from J, with 15 bases between. Here the CDR3 reads CASSPGMGRDTQYF. CDR3 sequence (DNA): TGTGCCAGCTCACCAGGAATGGGTAGAGACACCCAGTACTTC.

In this sample, this clonotype turned up a few times. The V gene is TRBV20-1, the J gene TRBJ1-1; 7 nucleotides align to TRBD1. The CDR3 is made up of 13 amino acids. Losses at the gene ends were 5 bases for V and 4 bases for J; bases not matched to a gene: 7. Germline loops: CDR1 DFQATT, CDR2 SNEGSKA (reference sequence). CDR3 DNA sequence: TGCAGTGCTTCCAGGGGGGTCGGCACTGAAGCTTTCTTT. The encoded protein is CSASRGVGTEAFF.

The gene calls are TRBV7-2 and TRBJ2-7; D might be TRBD1 (6 bases). V was clipped by 5 bases and J by 3 bases, with 14 bases between them. Germline CDR1 and CDR2: SGHTA and FQGNSA. CDR3 length: 14 amino acids. CDR3 sequence reads: CASSQQGGLYEQYF. Written as DNA, the CDR3 is TGTGCCAGCAGCCAACAGGGCGGCCTCTACGAGCAGTACTTC.

This clonotype was counted a few times. V gene TRBV20-1 combines with J gene TRBJ2-3; D remains ambiguous. V dropped 0 bases and J dropped 6 bases, with 13 bases sitting between them. Germline CDR1 is DFQATT and CDR2 is SNEGSKA (reference sequence). The CDR3 is 14 amino acids. The CDR3 region is CSARDGFQGDTQYF. Here the CDR3 DNA reads TGCAGTGCTAGAGATGGCTTCCAAGGCGATACGCAGTATTTT.

V gene TRBV6-2 or TRBV6-3 combines with J gene TRBJ2-1; TRBD2 matches 10 bases. The germline V gene encodes CDR1 MNHEY and CDR2 SVGEGT. Trimming took 7 bases from V and 3 from J; bases not matched to a gene: 3. The CDR3 has 14 residues. CDR3 sequence: CASKVAGGYNEQFF. CDR3 sequence (DNA): TGTGCCAGCAAGGTAGCGGGAGGCTACAATGAGCAGTTCTTC.

This clonotype was seen many times. V is TRBV5-1 and J is TRBJ2-2, with D unclear. The CDR3 covers 12 residues. Germline V gene sequence: CDR1 SGHRS, CDR2 YFSETQ. V lost 5 bases to trimming and J lost 3 bases, with 5 bases between them. In DNA, the CDR3 is TGCGCCAGCAGGAGATACACCGGGGAGCTGTTTTTT. Amino acid sequence: CASRRYTGELFF.

This clonotype was counted between two and nine times. The gene calls are TRBV4-2 and TRBJ1-2; D gene ambiguous. Germline V gene lookup returns CDR1 LGHNA and CDR2 YNFKEQ. The CDR3 is 16 residues long. V was pared by 0 bases and J by 7 bases, with 18 bases between. CDR3 amino acids: CASSQEGRTGIGGYTF. CDR3 sequence (DNA): TGTGCCAGCAGCCAAGAAGGCCGAACTGGGATTGGTGGCTACACCTTC.

There are a few counts of this clonotype. V usage is TRBV6-5 and J usage is TRBJ1-1; D is possibly TRBD1 (5 bases). Trimming removed 2 bases at V and 5 bases at J, with 9 bases between. From germline, CDR1 is MNHEY and CDR2 SVGAGI. CDR3 length equals 13 residues. The CDR3 DNA sequence: TGTGCCAGCAGTTACGGGGGTGAGACTGAAGCTTTCTTT. Translation: CASSYGGETEAFF.

This clonotype was recorded at least ten times. The chain is built from TRBV20-1 and TRBJ2-5; D gene unclear. The CDR3 covers 12 residues. Per germline, CDR1 DFQATT and CDR2 SNEGSKA (reference sequence). Trimming took 4 bases from V and 1 from J, leaving 7 bases between them. DNA for the CDR3: TGCAGTGCTAACGTCGTCCAAGAGACCCAGTACTTC. Its translation is CSANVVQETQYF.

This clonotype was observed many times. This chain links TRBV29-1 with TRBJ2-3; TRBD2 matches 9 bases. The germline V gene has CDR1 SQVTM and CDR2 ANQGSEA. CDR3 length: 15 residues. V shed 6 bases and J 4 bases; nucleotides not matched to a gene: 11. CDR3 DNA: TGCAGCGTGGGACCGGGACTAGCAGTTGCAGATACGCAGTATTTT. It codes for CSVGPGLAVADTQYF.

The sample holds a few counts of this clonotype. This chain uses TRBV29-1 with TRBJ2-1, with D possibly being TRBD2 (7 bases). The CDR3 length is 17 residues. Germline V lookup: CDR1 SQVTM, CDR2 ANQGSEA. Trimming shortened V by 1 base and J by 2 bases, and 18 bases separated the two germline ends. The CDR3 DNA follows: TGCAGCGTTGAAGGTGGGGGCAGGCTAGCGGCCTACAATGAGCAGTTCTTC. This gives the protein CSVEGGGRLAAYNEQFF.

The chain employs TRBV28 and TRBJ2-7, with TRBD1 matching over 9 bases. The ends lost 9 bases at V and 2 bases at J; junction bases unmatched: 11. The CDR3 runs 15 residues. CDR1 is MDHEN and CDR2 is SYDVKM in the germline V gene. The CDR3 spells CASRTGTGHPYEQYF. In nucleotides, the CDR3 is TGTGCCAGTCGTACCGGGACAGGGCATCCCTACGAGCAGTACTTC.

Worth noting for this clonotype: One end of the junction varies from germline; a read error may be responsible. CDR3 sequence: CATKGGTNTDAQYF. The DNA of the CDR3 is TGTGCCACCAAAGGGGGGACTAACACAGATGCGCAGTATTTT. The rearrangement joins TRBV10-3 to TRBJ2-3; D may be TRBD2 (7 bases). The CDR3 consists of 14 residues. Germline V gene sequence: CDR1 ENHRY, CDR2 SYGVKD.

This clonotype was counted between two and nine times. The chain uses TRBV7-6 and TRBJ2-1; 14 positions agree with TRBD2. Germline trimming cut 5 bases from V and 1 base from J; bases unmatched to any gene: 10. This CDR3 contains 19 residues. Germline lookup yields CDR1 SGHVS and CDR2 FNYEAQ. The CDR3 loop is CASSPGSGLAGGSYNEQFF. CDR3 in DNA: TGTGCCAGCAGCCCAGGGTCCGGACTAGCGGGAGGTTCCTACAATGAGCAGTTCTTC.

The gene calls are TRBV11-2 and TRBJ2-5, with D perhaps given as TRBD1 or TRBD2 (6 bases each). From germline, CDR1 is SGHAT and CDR2 FQNNGV. The germline V and J ends were trimmed by 5 bases and 5 bases, with 18 bases remaining between them. This CDR3 region has 15 residues. The CDR3 DNA reads as TGTGCCAGCAGCACACCAAGGGGGGTTGGGGAGACCCAGTACTTC. This sequence encodes CASSTPRGVGETQYF.

This clonotype has more than one count but fewer than ten. V is TRBV2 and J is TRBJ2-5; TRBD1 matches 7 bases. The CDR3 runs 14 residues. Germline V gene data show CDR1 as SNHLY and CDR2 as FYNNEI. V gave up 4 bases and J gave up 1 base; unmatched junction bases: 3. The chain's CDR3 is CASSVYRGQETQYF. The CDR3 bases are TGTGCCAGCAGTGTGTACAGGGGCCAAGAGACCCAGTACTTC.

This clonotype was detected only a few times. This chain connects TRBV18 to TRBJ2-2; D not certain. CDR1 and CDR2 from the germline V gene are KGHSH and LQKENI. This CDR3 has 15 amino acids. With 3 bases removed from V and 3 bases from J, the gap between germline ends came to 11 bases. CDR3 DNA sequence: TGTGCCAGCTCACCTGCCACGGAATACACCGGGGAGCTGTTTTTT. Translation: CASSPATEYTGELFF.

This clonotype was recorded a few times. This chain joins TRBV7-9 and TRBJ2-1, with D possibly matching TRBD2 (6 bases). This CDR3 region has 13 residues. CDR1 is SEHNR and CDR2 is FQNEAQ in the germline V gene (reference sequence). The CDR3 loop reads CASWGLRGGMQFF. CDR3 nucleotide sequence: TGTGCAAGCTGGGGACTCCGAGGCGGTATGCAGTTCTTC.

This clonotype was found a few times. The rearrangement links TRBV27 to TRBJ2-1; 8 bases map to TRBD2. Per germline, CDR1 MNHEY and CDR2 SMNVEV (reference sequence). The V segment lost 7 bases and the J segment 7 bases; nucleotides outside the gene matches: 21. The CDR3 sequence is 18 residues long. CDR3 DNA: TGTGCCAGCACCCAAACCTACAGACTAGCGCCTAACAGGAATGAGCAGTTCTTC. It encodes CASTQTYRLAPNRNEQFF.

This clonotype was found many times. The chain employs TRBV4-3 and TRBJ2-7, with 10 bases matching TRBD1. This CDR3 is 15 amino acids long. Germline trimming cut 3 bases from V and 3 bases from J; bases unmatched to any gene: 5. Germline V gene lookup returns CDR1 LGHNA and CDR2 YSLEER. CDR3 sequence reads: CASSQAGTGVYEQYF. CDR3 bases: TGCGCCAGCAGCCAGGCCGGGACAGGGGTCTACGAGCAGTACTTC.

J is TRBJ2-3 and V is TRBV12-3 or TRBV12-4, with 12 bases identical to TRBD2. This CDR3 is 16 amino acids long. The ends lost 4 bases at V and 5 bases at J; junction bases unmatched: 7. The CDR3: CASSYPKLAGGDTQYF. In DNA, the CDR3 is TGTGCCAGCAGTTATCCCAAACTAGCGGGGGGAGATACGCAGTATTTT.

The table lists this clonotype with a few counts. The rearrangement uses TRBV12-3 or TRBV12-4 and TRBJ2-5; perhaps TRBD2 as D (5 bases). Trimming shortened V by 5 bases and J by 1 base, and 11 bases separated the two germline ends. The CDR3 spans 14 residues. CDR3 DNA: TGTGCCAGCAGTGGATATGGACTCCAAGAGACCCAGTACTTC. Protein sequence: CASSGYGLQETQYF.

This clonotype was counted ten times or more. This rearrangement joins TRBV20-1 to TRBJ2-7, with D unresolved. This CDR3 has 13 residues. Germline V gene sequence: CDR1 DFQATT, CDR2 SNEGSKA (reference sequence). V was pared by 3 bases and J by 2 bases, with 11 bases between. The CDR3 reads CSARGIATYEQYF. As DNA, the CDR3 is TGCAGTGCTAGGGGAATTGCTACCTACGAGCAGTACTTC.

There are many counts of this clonotype. The chain links TRBV11-2 to TRBJ2-3; 7 bases are a match to TRBD1. The CDR3 extends over 15 amino acids. J gave up 4 bases and V 3 bases, and 7 bases lay outside the gene matches. Looked up from germline, CDR1 is SGHAT and CDR2 is FQNNGV. The CDR3, as DNA: TGTGCCAGCAGCTTCTATAGGGGGCTCGCAGATACGCAGTATTTT. It translates to CASSFYRGLADTQYF.

The CDR3 here is CSARIPGLAGPSSYNEQFF. In nucleotides, the CDR3 is TGCAGTGCTAGAATTCCTGGGCTAGCGGGCCCGAGCTCCTACAATGAGCAGTTCTTC. V and J are TRBV20-1 and TRBJ2-1; 8 bases line up with TRBD2. The CDR3 sequence is 19 residues long. V was pared by 2 bases and J by 0 bases, with 15 bases of the junction left unmatched. CDR1 DFQATT and CDR2 SNEGSKA come from the germline V gene (reference sequence).

In this sample, this clonotype turned up many times. V gene TRBV12-3 or TRBV12-4 combines with J gene TRBJ2-1; TRBD2 matches 13 bases. This CDR3 spans 18 amino acids. V shed 6 bases, J shed 7 bases, and the junction held 15 bases outside the gene matches. In DNA form, the CDR3 reads TGTGCCAGCAGACGACTAGCGGGAGGCCTCAGAACGAGGAATGAGCAGTTCTTC. This codes for CASRRLAGGLRTRNEQFF.

The table lists this clonotype with many counts. This sequence joins TRBV12-3 or TRBV12-4 and TRBJ1-5; no firm D call. There are 17 residues in the CDR3. The germline V and J ends were trimmed by 0 bases and 2 bases, with 14 bases remaining between them. CDR3 sequence (DNA): TGTGCCAGCAGTTTAGCTTGGGATCAGGTAGGCAATCAGCCCCAGCATTTT. Its translation is CASSLAWDQVGNQPQHF.